The 13 T cell receptor beta chains listed next were all sequenced from one sample in a study of PD-1 blockade in classical Hodgkin lymphoma. Autologous stem cell transplantation was followed by relapse in every patient, and brentuximab vedotin exposure varied. Data came from immunoSEQ multiplex PCR; TCRdb stores just in-frame clones and leaves some out. The data hold 13,000 or so clones, with about 81% observed a single time. The source material was peripheral blood mononuclear cells (PBMCs), sampled at baseline. These receptors all stem from a human donor with classical Hodgkin lymphoma.

V and J are TRBV5-6 and TRBJ2-3; D is unclear. The CDR3 runs 12 residues. With 2 bases removed from V and 5 bases from J, the gap between germline ends came to 6 bases. Germline CDR1 SGHDT, CDR2 YYEEEE. The CDR3 spells CASSFSLDTQYF. CDR3 nucleotides: TGTGCCAGCAGCTTCTCACTAGATACGCAGTATTTT.

The chain carries TRBV7-9 and TRBJ1-1; D unclear. Germline V lookup: CDR1 SEHNR, CDR2 FQNEAQ (reference sequence). Trimming removed 7 bases from V and 3 bases from J, with 9 bases in between. The CDR3 sequence is 12 residues long. The DNA for the CDR3 is TGTGCCAGCACGGGCGGCCACACTGAAGCTTTCTTT. Its protein is CASTGGHTEAFF.

The chain is built from TRBV5-4 and TRBJ1-2; D remains unclear. V lost 9 bases, J lost 0 bases, and 12 bases lay in between. The CDR3 has 13 residues. Per the germline V gene, CDR1 is SGHNT and CDR2 is YYREEE (reference sequence). The CDR3 loop is CATRQGANYGYTF. DNA of the CDR3: TGTGCCACCAGACAAGGAGCTAACTATGGCTACACCTTC. The whole variable domain, filled in from reference TRBV5-4 and TRBJ1-2, reads ETGVTQSPTHLIKTRGQQVTLRCSSQSGHNTVSWYQQALGQGPQFIFQYYREEENGRGNFPPRFSGLQFPNYSSELNVNALELDDSALYLCATRQGANYGYTFGSGTRLTVV.

V is TRBV4-1 and J is TRBJ2-7; TRBD2 agrees at 8 bases. From germline, CDR1 is MGHRA and CDR2 YSYEKL. Trimming at V came to 0 bases and at J to 5 bases, leaving 18 bases not matched to a gene. CDR3 length: 19 residues. In DNA, the CDR3 is TGCGCCAGCAGCCAAGATCTGTTATTCTCGGTCAGGCGGGAGGACGAGCAGTACTTC. Its protein is CASSQDLLFSVRREDEQYF.

The sample holds one count of this clone. The genes are TRBV7-9 and TRBJ2-7, with a possible D match to TRBD2 (8 bases). The CDR3 length is 16 residues. Germline-derived CDR1 and CDR2 are SEHNR and FQNEAQ (reference sequence). Trimming took off 5 bases at V and 4 bases at J, with 21 bases between the two ends. The CDR3: CASSRGGTDARYEQYF. The CDR3 nucleotides are TGTGCCAGCAGCCGCGGGGGGACAGACGCTCGATACGAGCAGTACTTC.

V is TRBV7-2 and J is TRBJ1-1; possible D gene TRBD1, 5 bases. V lost 5 bases and J lost 3, with 10 bases in between. The CDR3 is 13 residues long. Germline CDR1 reads SGHTA; CDR2 reads FQGNSA. CDR3 protein: CASSGRGYTEAFF. CDR3 nucleotides: TGTGCCAGCAGCGGTCGGGGCTACACTGAAGCTTTCTTT.

The gene calls are TRBV18 and TRBJ2-5, with D unresolved. The CDR3 covers 13 residues. Trimming stripped 2 bases from V and 0 bases from J, with 4 bases between. Germline lookup yields CDR1 KGHSH and CDR2 LQKENI. CDR3: CASSPVYQETQYF. CDR3 in DNA: TGTGCCAGCTCACCAGTGTACCAAGAGACCCAGTACTTC.

The table lists this clone with a few counts. The chain links TRBV2 to TRBJ1-6, with a tentative D call TRBD1 (5 bases). Trimming stripped 10 bases from V and 7 bases from J, with 11 bases between. The CDR3 sequence is 12 residues long. Germline CDR1 is SNHLY and CDR2 is FYNNEI. DNA for the CDR3: TGTGCCAAGCGGGGGAAGAATTCACCCCTCCACTTT. It encodes CAKRGKNSPLHF.

V usage is TRBV30 and J usage is TRBJ2-7; TRBD1 might be the D (5 bases). This CDR3 has 12 amino acids. CDR1 is GTSNPN and CDR2 is SVGIG in the germline V gene (reference sequence). Trimming removed 2 bases from V and 6 bases from J, with 11 bases in between. CDR3 sequence: CAWSLAGSEQYF. The CDR3 bases are TGTGCCTGGAGTCTGGCAGGGTCCGAGCAGTACTTC.

This clone came up a few times. The chain is built from TRBV7-9 and TRBJ1-5; no firm D call. Germline lookup yields CDR1 SEHNR and CDR2 FQNEAQ (reference sequence). The CDR3 runs 15 residues. Trimming stripped 1 base from V and 0 bases from J, with 7 bases between. CDR3 in DNA: TGTGCCAGCAGCTTAGGAGCAAATAGCAATCAGCCCCAGCATTTT. Amino acid sequence: CASSLGANSNQPQHF.

V gene TRBV9 combines with J gene TRBJ1-1, with a possible D match to TRBD1 (5 bases). Germline V gene sequence: CDR1 SGDLS, CDR2 YYNGEE. The CDR3 covers 14 residues. V dropped 0 bases and J dropped 5 bases, with 11 bases sitting between them. Written as DNA, the CDR3 is TGTGCCAGCAGCGTAGCGAGGGGAGGGACTGAAGCTTTCTTT. Protein sequence: CASSVARGGTEAFF.

This chain joins TRBV2 and TRBJ1-5, with D unresolved. The V gene lost 7 bases and the J gene lost 6 bases, with 13 bases spanning the gap. Germline assignment: CDR1 SNHLY and CDR2 FYNNEI. The CDR3 is 13 residues long. DNA for the CDR3: TGTGCCAGCACCGACGGGCAGATTCAGCCCCAGCATTTT. It yields the protein CASTDGQIQPQHF. Combining the CDR3 with reference TRBV2 and TRBJ1-5 gives the whole variable domain EPEVTQTPSHQVTQMGQEVILRCVPISNHLYFYWYRQILGQKVEFLVSFYNNEISEKSEIFDDQFSVERPDGSNFTLKIRSTKLEDSAMYFCASTDGQIQPQHFGDGTRLSIL.

The chain uses TRBV9 and TRBJ2-2, with a weak D call TRBD2 (6 bases). Trimming shortened V by 4 bases and J by 5 bases, and 18 bases separated the two germline ends. Per germline, CDR1 SGDLS and CDR2 YYNGEE. The CDR3 length is 16 residues. CDR3 DNA: TGTGCCAGCAGCCAGCCCCGGGGGATAAGTACCGGGGAGCTGTTTTTT. Its protein product is CASSQPRGISTGELFF. Filled out from reference TRBV9 and TRBJ2-2, the complete variable domain reads DSGVTQTPKHLITATGQRVTLRCSPRSGDLSVYWYQQSLDQGLQFLIQYYNGEERAKGNILERFSAQQFPDLHSELNLSSLELGDSALYFCASSQPRGISTGELFFGEGSRLTVL.